This T cell receptor (beta chain) was captured in a study of T cells after yellow fever vaccination. The CDR3 sequence is 16 residues long. Germline-derived CDR1 and CDR2 are SGHVS and FQNEAQ. Trimming took 5 bases from V and 0 from J; bases not matched to a gene: 7. TCRdb re-derived calls from the 5' RACE reads in MiXCR, one entry per CDR3 protein. The sample has nearly 550,000 distinct CDR3 sequences; 15% to 20% are singletons. This chain joins TRBV7-8 and TRBJ2-7; 10 nucleotides line up with TRBD2. The specimen comprised PBMCs, sampled 15 days after the yellow fever booster vaccination. This sequence originates from a man aged 25-45 years who received the YFV17D yellow fever vaccine. The CDR3 sequence is CASSLITSGASYEQYF. The CDR3 bases are TGTGCCAGCAGCCTCATTACTAGCGGGGCCTCCTACGAGCAGTACTTC.